One sample yielded the 2 T cell receptor beta chains listed below, sequenced in a study of blood T cell repertoires in COVID-19. The table came from immunoSEQ multiplex PCR; TCRdb's copy has only in-frame clones and leaves some out. The repertoire holds approximately 20,000 clones, 75% to 85% seen once, with more than 55% in the top ten. What was sequenced was peripheral blood. The receptors stem from a man older than 75 with acute or convalescent COVID-19.

The chain combines TRBV19 with TRBJ2-7, with 9 bases lining up with TRBD1. The CDR3 totals 16 residues. CDR1 and CDR2 (germline): LNHDA, SQIVND (reference sequence). The V segment lost 5 bases and the J segment 5 bases; nucleotides outside the gene matches: 13. Written as DNA, the CDR3 is TGTGCCAGTAGTCACCTACCGGGACAGGGAGTAAACGAGCAGTACTTC. Encoded protein: CASSHLPGQGVNEQYF.

V usage is TRBV19 and J usage is TRBJ2-5, with D tentatively TRBD2 (6 bases). V lost 4 bases to trimming and J lost 2 bases, with 11 bases between them. Germline assignment: CDR1 LNHDA and CDR2 SQIVND (reference sequence). CDR3 length: 14 amino acids. For the CDR3, the DNA is TGTGCCAGTAGTAGCCGGGACTTTCAAGAGACCCAGTACTTC. It translates to CASSSRDFQETQYF.